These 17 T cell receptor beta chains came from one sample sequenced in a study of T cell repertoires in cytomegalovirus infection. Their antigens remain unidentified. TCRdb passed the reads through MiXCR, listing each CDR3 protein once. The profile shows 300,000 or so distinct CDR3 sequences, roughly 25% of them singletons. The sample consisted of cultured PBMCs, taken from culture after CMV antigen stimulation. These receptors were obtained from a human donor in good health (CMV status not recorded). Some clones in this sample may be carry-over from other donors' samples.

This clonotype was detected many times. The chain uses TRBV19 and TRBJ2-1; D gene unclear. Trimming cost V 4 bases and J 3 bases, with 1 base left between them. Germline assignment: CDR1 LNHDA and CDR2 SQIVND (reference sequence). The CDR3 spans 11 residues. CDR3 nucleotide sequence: TGTGCCAGTAGTAACTACAATGAGCAGTTCTTC. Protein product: CASSNYNEQFF.

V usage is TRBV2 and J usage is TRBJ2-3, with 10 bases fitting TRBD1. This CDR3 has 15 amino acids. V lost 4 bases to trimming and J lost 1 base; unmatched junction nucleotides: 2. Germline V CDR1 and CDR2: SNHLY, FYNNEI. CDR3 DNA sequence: TGTGCCAGCAGTGGGGACAGGGGTGGCACAGATACGCAGTATTTT. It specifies CASSGDRGGTDTQYF. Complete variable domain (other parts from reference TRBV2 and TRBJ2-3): EPEVTQTPSHQVTQMGQEVILRCVPISNHLYFYWYRQILGQKVEFLVSFYNNEISEKSEIFDDQFSVERPDGSNFTLKIRSTKLEDSAMYFCASSGDRGGTDTQYFGPGTRLTVL.

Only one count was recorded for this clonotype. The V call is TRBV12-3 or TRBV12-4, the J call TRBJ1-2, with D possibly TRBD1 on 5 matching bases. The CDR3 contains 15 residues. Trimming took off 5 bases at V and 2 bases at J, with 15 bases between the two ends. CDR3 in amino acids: CASSHPGGGNYGYTF. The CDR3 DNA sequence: TGTGCCAGCAGTCACCCCGGTGGGGGGAACTATGGCTACACCTTC.

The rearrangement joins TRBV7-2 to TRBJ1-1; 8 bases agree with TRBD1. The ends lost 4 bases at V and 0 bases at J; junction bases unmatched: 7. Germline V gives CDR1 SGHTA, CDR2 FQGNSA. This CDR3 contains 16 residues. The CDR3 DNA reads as TGTGCCAGCAGCTCGCCCCTCAGGGGGCTGAACACTGAAGCTTTCTTT. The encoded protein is CASSSPLRGLNTEAFF.

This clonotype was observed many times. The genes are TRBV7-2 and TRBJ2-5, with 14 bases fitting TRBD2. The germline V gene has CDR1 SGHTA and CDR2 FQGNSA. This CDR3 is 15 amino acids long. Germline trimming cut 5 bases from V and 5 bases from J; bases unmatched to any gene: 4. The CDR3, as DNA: TGTGCCAGCAGCGGGACTAGCGGGAGCGTGGAGACCCAGTACTTC. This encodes CASSGTSGSVETQYF.

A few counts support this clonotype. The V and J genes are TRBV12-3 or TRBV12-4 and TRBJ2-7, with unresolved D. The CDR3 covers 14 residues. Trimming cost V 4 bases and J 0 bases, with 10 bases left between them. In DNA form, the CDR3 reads TGTGCCAGCAGTTGGTTGGAGTACTCCTACGAGCAGTACGTC. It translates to CASSWLEYSYEQYV.

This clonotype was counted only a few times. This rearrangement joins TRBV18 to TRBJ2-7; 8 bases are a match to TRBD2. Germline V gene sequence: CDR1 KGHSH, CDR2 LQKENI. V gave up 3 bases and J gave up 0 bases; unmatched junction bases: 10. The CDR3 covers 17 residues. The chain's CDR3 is CASSPFPLLADSYEQYV. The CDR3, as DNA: TGTGCCAGCTCACCGTTCCCGTTACTAGCGGACTCCTACGAGCAGTACGTC.

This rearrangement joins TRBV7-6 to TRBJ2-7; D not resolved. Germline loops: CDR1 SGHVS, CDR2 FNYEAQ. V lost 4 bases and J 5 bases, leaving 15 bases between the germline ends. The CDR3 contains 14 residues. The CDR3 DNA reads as TGTGCCAGCAGCTCCCCCCCGGAGAGGAACGAGCAGTACTTC. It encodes CASSSPPERNEQYF.

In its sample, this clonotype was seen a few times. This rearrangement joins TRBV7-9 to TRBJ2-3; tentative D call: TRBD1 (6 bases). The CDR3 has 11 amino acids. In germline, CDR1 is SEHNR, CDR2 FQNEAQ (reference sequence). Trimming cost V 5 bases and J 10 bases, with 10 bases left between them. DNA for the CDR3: TGTGCCAGCAGCCCCGAGGGGGCGCAGTATTTT. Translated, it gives CASSPEGAQYF.

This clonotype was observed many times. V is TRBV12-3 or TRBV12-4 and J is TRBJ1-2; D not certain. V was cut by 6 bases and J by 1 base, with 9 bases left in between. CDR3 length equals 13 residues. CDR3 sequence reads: CASSQDGNYGYTF. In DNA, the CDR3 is TGTGCCAGCAGCCAAGACGGTAACTATGGCTACACCTTC.

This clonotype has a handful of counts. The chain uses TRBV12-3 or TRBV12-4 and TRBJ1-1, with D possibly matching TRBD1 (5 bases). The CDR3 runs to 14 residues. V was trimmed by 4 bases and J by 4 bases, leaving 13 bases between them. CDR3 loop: CASSSQGGGTEAFF. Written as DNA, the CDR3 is TGTGCCAGCAGTTCCCAGGGTGGGGGCACTGAAGCTTTCTTT.

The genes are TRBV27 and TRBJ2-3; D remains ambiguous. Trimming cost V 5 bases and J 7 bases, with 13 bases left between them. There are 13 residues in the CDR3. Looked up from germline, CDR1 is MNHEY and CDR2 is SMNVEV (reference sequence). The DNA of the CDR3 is TGTGCCAGCAGTCCATCGGACCTCAATACGCAGTATTTT. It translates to CASSPSDLNTQYF.

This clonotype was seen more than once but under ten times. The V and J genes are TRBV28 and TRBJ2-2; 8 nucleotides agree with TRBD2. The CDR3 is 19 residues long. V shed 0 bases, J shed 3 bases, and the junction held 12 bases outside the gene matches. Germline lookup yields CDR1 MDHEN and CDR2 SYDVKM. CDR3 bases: TGTGCCAGCAGTTTATGGTTCCTTATCGGAGCGGGAGACACCGGGGAGCTGTTTTTT. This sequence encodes CASSLWFLIGAGDTGELFF.

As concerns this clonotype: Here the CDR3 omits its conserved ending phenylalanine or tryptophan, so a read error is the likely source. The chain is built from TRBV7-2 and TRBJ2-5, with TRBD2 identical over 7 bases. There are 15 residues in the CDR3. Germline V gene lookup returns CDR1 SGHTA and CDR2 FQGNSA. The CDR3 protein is CASTWRGGSSEPQYL. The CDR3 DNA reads TGTGCCAGCACCTGGCGTGGCGGGAGTTCAGAGCCCCAGTACTTA.

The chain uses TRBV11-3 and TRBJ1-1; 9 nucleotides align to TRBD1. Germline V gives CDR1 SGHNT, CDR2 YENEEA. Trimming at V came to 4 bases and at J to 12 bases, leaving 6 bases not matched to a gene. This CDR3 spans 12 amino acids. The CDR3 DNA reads TGTGCCAGCAGCTCGGACAGGGGACGACCTTTCTTT. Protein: CASSSDRGRPFF.

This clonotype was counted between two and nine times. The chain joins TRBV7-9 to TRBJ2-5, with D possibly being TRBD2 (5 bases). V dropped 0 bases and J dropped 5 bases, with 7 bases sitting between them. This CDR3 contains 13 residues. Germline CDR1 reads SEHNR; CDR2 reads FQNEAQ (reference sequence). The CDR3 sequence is CASSLAAVETQYF. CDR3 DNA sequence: TGTGCCAGCAGCTTAGCAGCGGTGGAGACCCAGTACTTC.

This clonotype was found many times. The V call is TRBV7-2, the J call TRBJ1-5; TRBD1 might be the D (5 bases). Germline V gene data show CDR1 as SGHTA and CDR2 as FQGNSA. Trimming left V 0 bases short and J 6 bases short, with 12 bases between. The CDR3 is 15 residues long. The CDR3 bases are TGTGCCAGCAGCTTAGCGGTTCAGGGAGGTCAGCCCCAGCATTTT. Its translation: CASSLAVQGGQPQHF.